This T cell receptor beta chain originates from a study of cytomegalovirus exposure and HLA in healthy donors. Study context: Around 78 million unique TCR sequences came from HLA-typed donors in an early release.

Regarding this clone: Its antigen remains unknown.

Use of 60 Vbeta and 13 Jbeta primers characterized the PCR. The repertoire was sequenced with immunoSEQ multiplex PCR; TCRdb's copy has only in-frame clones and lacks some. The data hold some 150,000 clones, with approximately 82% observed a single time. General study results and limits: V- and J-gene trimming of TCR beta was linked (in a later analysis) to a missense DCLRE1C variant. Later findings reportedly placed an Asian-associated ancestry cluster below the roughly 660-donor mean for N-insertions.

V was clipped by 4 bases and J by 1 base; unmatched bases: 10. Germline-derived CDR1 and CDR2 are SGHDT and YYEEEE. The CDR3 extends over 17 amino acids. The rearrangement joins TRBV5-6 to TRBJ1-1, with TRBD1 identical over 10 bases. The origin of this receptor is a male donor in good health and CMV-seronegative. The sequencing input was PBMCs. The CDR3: CASSVRDRGFWNTEAFF. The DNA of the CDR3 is TGTGCCAGCAGCGTCCGGGACAGGGGCTTCTGGAACACTGAAGCTTTCTTT.